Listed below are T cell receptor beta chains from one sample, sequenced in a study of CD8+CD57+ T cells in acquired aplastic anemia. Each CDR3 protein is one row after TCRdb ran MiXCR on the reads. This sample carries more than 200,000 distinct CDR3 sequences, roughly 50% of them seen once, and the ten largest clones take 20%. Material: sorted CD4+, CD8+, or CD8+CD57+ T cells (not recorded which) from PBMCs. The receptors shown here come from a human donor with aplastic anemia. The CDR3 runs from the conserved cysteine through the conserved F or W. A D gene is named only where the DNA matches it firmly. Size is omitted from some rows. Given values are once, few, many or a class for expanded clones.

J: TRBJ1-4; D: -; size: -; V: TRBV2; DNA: TGTGCCAGCAGATCGGAGGGGAGCAGATACGAAAAACTGTTTTTT; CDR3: CASRSEGSRYEKLFF
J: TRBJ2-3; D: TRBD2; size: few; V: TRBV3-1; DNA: TGTGCCAGCAGCCAACCCGCGGGCCCTGGATCTCGGGGGGAGTATTTT; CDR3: CASSQPAGPGSRGEYF
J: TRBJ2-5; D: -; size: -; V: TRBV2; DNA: TGTGCCAGCCAAACGGGGGCGCGGGAGACCCAGTACTTC; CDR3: CASQTGARETQYF
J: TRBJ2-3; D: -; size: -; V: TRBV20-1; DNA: TGCAGTGCTAGAGCATTAGGGCGGGCTGCGGCAGATACGCGGTATTTT; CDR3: CSARALGRAAADTRYF
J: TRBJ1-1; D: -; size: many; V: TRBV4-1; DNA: TGCGCCAGCAGCCAAGGTACAGGGAGTATAACTGAAGCTTTCTTT; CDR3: CASSQGTGSITEAFF
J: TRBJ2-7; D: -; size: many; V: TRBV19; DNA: TGTGCCAGTACCGATTCAGACCGCAGCTACGAGCAGTACTTC; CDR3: CASTDSDRSYEQYF
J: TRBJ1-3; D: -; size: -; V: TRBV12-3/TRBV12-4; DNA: TGTGCCAGCAGTTTATGGGGACCCTCTGGAAACACCATATATTTT; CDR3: CASSLWGPSGNTIYF
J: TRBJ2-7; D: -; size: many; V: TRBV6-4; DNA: TGTGCCAGCGCGGACAAGACTCCCTACGAGCAGTACTTC; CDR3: CASADKTPYEQYF
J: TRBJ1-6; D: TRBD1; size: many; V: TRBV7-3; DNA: TGTGCCAGCAGCTTACATGACAGGGGGCCCTATAATTCACCCCTCCACTTT; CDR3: CASSLHDRGPYNSPLHF
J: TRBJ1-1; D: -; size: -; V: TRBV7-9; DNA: TGTGCCAACTCGCCGGGGAGCCTTGAAGCTTTCTTT; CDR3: CANSPGSLEAFF
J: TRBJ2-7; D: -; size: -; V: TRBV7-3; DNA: TGTGCCAATACCGACGGGGTCCCCAGCGAGCAGTACTTC; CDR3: CANTDGVPSEQYF
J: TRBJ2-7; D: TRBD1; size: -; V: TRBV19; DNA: TGTGCCAGTAGTACCGGACAGGGGGCCTCTTACGAGCAGTACTTC; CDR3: CASSTGQGASYEQYF
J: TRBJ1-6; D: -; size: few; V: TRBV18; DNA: TGTGCCAGCTCACCAGGGACTGAGAAGTTTTCACCCCTCCACTTT; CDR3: CASSPGTEKFSPLHF
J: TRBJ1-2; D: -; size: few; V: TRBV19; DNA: TGTGCCAGTAGTTCCATCCATGGCGGACTTTATGGCTACACCTTC; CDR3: CASSSIHGGLYGYTF
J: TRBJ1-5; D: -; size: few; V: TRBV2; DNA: TGTGCCAGCAGTTTGGGGGTGGGCAGGCCCCAGCATTTT; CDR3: CASSLGVGRPQHF
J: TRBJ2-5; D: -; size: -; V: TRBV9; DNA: TGTGCCAGCAGCACCGGTGTTTACCAAGAGACCCAGTACTTC; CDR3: CASSTGVYQETQYF
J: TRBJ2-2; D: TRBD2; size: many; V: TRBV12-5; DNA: TGTGCTAGTGGTTCAAGGGCGGGGGAAAACACCGGGGAGCTGTTTTTT; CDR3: CASGSRAGENTGELFF
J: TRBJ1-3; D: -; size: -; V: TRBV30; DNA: TGTGCCTGGAGTGTACTAGACGCTGGAAACACCATATATTTT; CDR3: CAWSVLDAGNTIYF
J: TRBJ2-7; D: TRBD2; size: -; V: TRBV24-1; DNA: TGTGCCACCAGTGATTTCGCGGGAGGCGAGCAGTACTTC; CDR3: CATSDFAGGEQYF
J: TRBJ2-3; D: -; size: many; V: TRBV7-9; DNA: TGTGCCAGCAGCTTATTTGGAACAGATACGCAGTATTTT; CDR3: CASSLFGTDTQYF
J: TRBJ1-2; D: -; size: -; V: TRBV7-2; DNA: TGTGCCAGCAGCCCCGGCCCTATGGCTAACTATGGCTACACCTTC; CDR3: CASSPGPMANYGYTF
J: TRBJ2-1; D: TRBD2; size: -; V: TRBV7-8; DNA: TGTGCCAGTCGCGAGACTAGCGGACCCTACAATGAGCAGTTCTTC; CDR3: CASRETSGPYNEQFF
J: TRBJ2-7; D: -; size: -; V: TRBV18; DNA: TGTGCCACCTCCCGGGGATACAATGAGCAGTACTTC; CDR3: CATSRGYNEQYF
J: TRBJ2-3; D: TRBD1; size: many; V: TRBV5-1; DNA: TGCGCCAGCAGCTTGGGGCAGGGGGCGAACACAGATACGCAGTATTTT; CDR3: CASSLGQGANTDTQYF
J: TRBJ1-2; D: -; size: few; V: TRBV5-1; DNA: TGCGCCAGCAGCTCCGGGCTAGGGGACTCCTATGGCTACACCTTC; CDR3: CASSSGLGDSYGYTF
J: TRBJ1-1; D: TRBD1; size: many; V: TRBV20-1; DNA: TGCAGTGCTAGAGATCCACAGGGGTACACTGAAGCTTTCTTT; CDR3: CSARDPQGYTEAFF
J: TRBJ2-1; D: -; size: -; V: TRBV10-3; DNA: TGTGCCATCAGAGGGCCGTCAGATGAGCAGTTCTTC; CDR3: CAIRGPSDEQFF
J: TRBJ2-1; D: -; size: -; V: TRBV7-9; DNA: TGTGCCAGCAGCTTGGGCGGGACGGACCAGTTCTTC; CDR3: CASSLGGTDQFF
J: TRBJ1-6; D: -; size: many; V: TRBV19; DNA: TGTGCCAGTTCCCCCGAGGGGGATTCACCCCTCCACTTT; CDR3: CASSPEGDSPLHF
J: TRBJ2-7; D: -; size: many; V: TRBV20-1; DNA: TGCAGTGCTAGAGACGCTCAGCGAGGCTACGAGCAGTACTTC; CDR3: CSARDAQRGYEQYF
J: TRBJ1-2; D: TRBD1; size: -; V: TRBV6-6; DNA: TGTGCCAGCACCCGAGAGGGGGCGGTCTATGGCTACACCTTC; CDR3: CASTREGAVYGYTF
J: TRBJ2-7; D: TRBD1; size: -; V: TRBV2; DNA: TGTGCCAGCAGGGTGGGGACAGGGGAATACGAGCAGTACTTC; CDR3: CASRVGTGEYEQYF
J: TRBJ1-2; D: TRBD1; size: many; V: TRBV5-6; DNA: TGTGCCAGCAGCTTGGGTACCGGGACAGAAATTAACTATGGCTACACCTTC; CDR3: CASSLGTGTEINYGYTF
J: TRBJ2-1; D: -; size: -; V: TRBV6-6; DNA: TGTGCCAGCAACAAAGACTACAGGGCCTACGAGCAGTTCTTC; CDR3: CASNKDYRAYEQFF
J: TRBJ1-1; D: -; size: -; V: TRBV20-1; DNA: TGCAGTGCTAGGGTCCGGAGGGGGACTGAAGCTTTCTTT; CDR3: CSARVRRGTEAFF
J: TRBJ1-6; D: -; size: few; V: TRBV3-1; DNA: TGTGCCAGCAGCCAAGAGTGGCTCAGTGGTCCACCCCTCCACTTT; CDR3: CASSQEWLSGPPLHF
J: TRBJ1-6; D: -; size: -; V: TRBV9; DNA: TGTGCCAGCAGCGTAGATCTCGGCGACTCACCCCTCCACTTT; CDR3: CASSVDLGDSPLHF
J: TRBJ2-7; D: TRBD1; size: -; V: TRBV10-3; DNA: TGTGCCAGCCGAGGGGGACAGGGGGTCTACGAGCAGTACTTC; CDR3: CASRGGQGVYEQYF
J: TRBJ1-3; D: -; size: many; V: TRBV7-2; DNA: TGTGCCAGCAGCTACGACAGTTCTCTTGGAAACACCATATATTTT; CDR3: CASSYDSSLGNTIYF
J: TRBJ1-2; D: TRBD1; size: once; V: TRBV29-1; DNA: TGCAGCGTGGGGGACAGAAGAAATGGCTACACCTTC; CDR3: CSVGDRRNGYTF
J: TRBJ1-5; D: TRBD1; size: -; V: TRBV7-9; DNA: TGTGCCAGCAAATCACCGGGACAGGGCAACAATCAGCCCCAGCATTTT; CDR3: CASKSPGQGNNQPQHF
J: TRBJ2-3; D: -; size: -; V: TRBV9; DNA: TGTGCCAGCAGCGTAGGGGGAGTTGGGACAACGCAGTATTTT; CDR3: CASSVGGVGTTQYF
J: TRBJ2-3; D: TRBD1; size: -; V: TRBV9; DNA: TGTGCCAGCAGCGTGAGGACGGGACAGCCTAGCACAGATACGCAGTATTTT; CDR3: CASSVRTGQPSTDTQYF
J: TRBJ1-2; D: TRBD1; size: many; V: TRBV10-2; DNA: TGCGCCAGCAGTACTTCCGGACAGGACTATGGCTACACCTTC; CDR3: CASSTSGQDYGYTF
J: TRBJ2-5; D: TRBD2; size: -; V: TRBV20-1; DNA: TGCAGTGCTAGGAAACTAGCGGGAGCGGAGACCCAGTACTTC; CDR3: CSARKLAGAETQYF
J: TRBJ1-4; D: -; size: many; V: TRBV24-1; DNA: TGTGCCACCAGTGATGGGCGTGGAGTAATACATGAAAAACTGTTTTTT; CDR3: CATSDGRGVIHEKLFF
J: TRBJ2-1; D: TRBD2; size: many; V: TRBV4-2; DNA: TGTGCCAGCAGCCAAGCACCAGCGGGGCAACCTCAGTTCTTC; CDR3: CASSQAPAGQPQFF
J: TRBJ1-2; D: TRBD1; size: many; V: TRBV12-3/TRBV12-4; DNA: TGTGCCAGCAGCCCGACAGGGGCGTATGGCTACACCTTC; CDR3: CASSPTGAYGYTF
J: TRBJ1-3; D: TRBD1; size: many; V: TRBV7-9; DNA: TGTGCCAGCAGCTTAGACAGGGGAGGTATTGGAAACACCATATATTTT; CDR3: CASSLDRGGIGNTIYF
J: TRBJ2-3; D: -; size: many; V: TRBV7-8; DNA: TGTGCCAGCAACCCTTCGAATGCAGATACGCAGTATTTT; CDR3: CASNPSNADTQYF
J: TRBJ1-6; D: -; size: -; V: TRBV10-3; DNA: TGTGCCATCACGGCAGGGAATAATCCACCCCTCCACTTT; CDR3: CAITAGNNPPLHF
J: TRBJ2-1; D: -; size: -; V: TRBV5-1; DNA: TGCGCCAGCAGCGTACCCAGGGGCGACACGGTTAGCAATGAGCAGTTCTTC; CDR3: CASSVPRGDTVSNEQFF
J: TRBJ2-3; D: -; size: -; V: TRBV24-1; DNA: TGTGCCACCAGTGACGCTGGGGGCGCGGGCACAGATACGCAGTATTTT; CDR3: CATSDAGGAGTDTQYF
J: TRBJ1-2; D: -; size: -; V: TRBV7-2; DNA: TGTGCCAGCAGCTTTAGGCTGGGGGCAAACTATGGCTACACCTTC; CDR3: CASSFRLGANYGYTF